This T cell receptor beta chain was identified in a study of Ad26.COV2.S vaccination and SARS-CoV-2 variants (TCRdb year 2021). About the investigation overall: Donors in the vaccine arm were drawn from COV1001, a multicentre, randomized, double-blind, placebo-controlled phase I-IIa trial testing Ad26.COV2.S in healthy adults. Ad26.COV2.S was administered intramuscularly at 5 x 10^10 or 1 x 10^11 viral particles, either as a single shot or as two shots given 56 days apart. The specificity and breadth of SARS-CoV-2-reactive T cell receptors after Ad26.COV2.S vaccination were assessed by TCRbeta repertoire sequencing. A total of some 30 samples were included in the TCR-sequenced set, comprising 19 Ad26.COV2.S vaccine recipients, 5 placebo recipients and 8 SARS-CoV-2 convalescent individuals. Trial participants were randomized into five groups of five: low-dose or high-dose Ad26.COV2.S given once or twice, or placebo on both occasions. Investigators did not know the trial group allocation while performing experiments and assessing outcomes. General findings and caveats noted by the study authors: According to the authors, total T cell responses may have been underestimated by the TCR breadth and depth analyses. Comparable non-spike TCR breadth was observed between vaccine and placebo recipients, consistent with only spike being contained in the vaccine. The study was not powered for comparison of responses between vaccine doses or regimens. Compared with placebo recipients, Ad26.COV2.S recipients showed higher spike-specific TCR breadth (P = 0.0014). Substantial breadth of spike-specific CD8+ and CD4+ T cell responses was reported after vaccination.

TCRbeta CDR3 regions were sequenced with the immunoSEQ Assay. After extraction, genomic DNA underwent amplification by bias-controlled multiplex PCR, followed by high-throughput sequencing. For the original study's pipeline: To quantify the absolute abundance of each unique TCRbeta CDR3 region, sequences were collapsed and filtered. T cell fraction was estimated by normalizing TCRbeta template counts to usable DNA, with usable DNA measured through amplification of reference genes found in all nucleated cells. Repertoire TCRs were annotated as SARS-CoV-2-specific by exact matching of V gene, CDR3 amino acid sequence and J gene to a known reactive TCR set. MIRA supplied the reference SARS-CoV-2 TCR set, which was filtered for enrichment in COVID-19-positive ImmuneCODE repertoires so that public or cross-reactive TCRs were removed. Based on the MIRA antigens, annotated TCRs were further analysed at the level of specific ORF or position within ORF. Depth was the summed frequency of annotated unique rearrangements, while breadth was defined as annotated unique rearrangements over total unique productive rearrangements. Two-sided Wilcoxon rank-sum tests were used to compare TCR breadth between groups. In TCRdb, the immuneACCESS table is reduced to in-frame sequences with V and J assigned. These tables do not hold every clone; where another copy was compared, an unresolved V gene accounts for under half, and the others remain unexplained. D and trimming were read from the DNA, whereas the V and J calls and clone size are those reported in that table. The sample table lists 380,000 or so clones, 70% to 90% of them with a count of one. About 10% of the sample is taken by the ten largest.

CDR1 and CDR2 were assigned from the germline V gene as SGHRS and YFSETQ. Trimming leaves V shorter by 4 bases and J shorter by 2 bases, with the junction holding 4 bases beyond the gene matches. CDR3 length: 15 amino acids, cysteine to phenylalanine. Just the 45-base CDR3 DNA is kept, in frame starting at base 1. In the case of this clone: The specificity of this receptor is unknown. Within one base of it there is no much larger clone, and no base qualities were kept.

Read against the paper, the sample's treatment or condition label means: over 15 received Ad26.COV2.S at low or high dose, single or two shots; five or six received placebo; per-sample allocation not given. For vaccine and placebo recipients, repertoires were sequenced using samples collected on day 63 after the first injection. Cohort 1b enrolled roughly 25 adults aged 18-55 years at a single site in Boston, USA, between 29 July and 7 August 2020. Ad26.COV2.S was a replication-incompetent adenovirus type 26 vector that expressed a prefusion-stabilized SARS-CoV-2 spike protein derived from the original Wuhan strain.

The receptor's source is a person between 18 and 59 years old who received the Ad26.COV2.S COVID-19 vaccine or a placebo. Sequencing was performed on peripheral blood, taken in a trial of Ad26.COV2.S vaccine versus placebo. Recombination connected TRBV5-1 to TRBJ2-7; TRBD2 agrees with 12 junctional bases. The DNA reads as follows: TGCGCCAGCAGCATGACTAGCGGGGGCCCCTACGAGCAGTACTTC. Its protein reads: CASSMTSGGPYEQYF.